The clone carrying this TCR beta chain was seen only once. These data belong to a study of cytomegalovirus exposure and HLA in healthy donors. CDR3 length: 13 residues. V shed 3 bases and J shed 6 bases, with 8 bases lying between them. CDR1 and CDR2 from the germline V gene are LGHNA and YSLEER. Use of 60 Vbeta and 13 Jbeta primers characterized the PCR. Here immunoSEQ multiplex PCR was the method, and the copy in TCRdb shows in-frame clones only, minus some. Among some 99,000 clones, less than 80% were seen once, and the ten largest hold about 2%. The sample comprised PBMCs. This sequence was found in a man in his forties in good health and CMV-seronegative. The V gene is TRBV4-3, the J gene TRBJ2-2; a possible D gene is TRBD1 (5 bases). The CDR3 coding sequence is TGCGCCAGCAGCCAGGCAGGGTCCGGGGAGCTGTTTTTT. Amino acids: CASSQAGSGELFF.